The rows below give T cell receptor beta chains drawn from one sample of a study of regulatory T cells in long-lasting Graves disease. From the multiplex PCR reads, TCRdb called clonotypes with MiXCR, one entry per CDR3 protein. The sample yields a few hundred thousand distinct CDR3 sequences, 12% seen once. These sequences were also reported in another study, on T cells in Graves' hyperthyroidism and ophthalmopathy.

Sample: peripheral blood mononuclear cells (PBMCs), taken at new diagnosis, from a patient treated with antithyroid drugs. Receptors were obtained from a young woman with Graves disease. CDR3s leave out the opening cysteine and the closing phenylalanine or tryptophan. Each record gives: V gene, J gene, CDR3 protein.

TRBV4-1	TRBJ1-1	ASSHTQGIPEAF
TRBV12-3/TRBV12-4	TRBJ2-2	ASRQGVTSGELF
TRBV6-2/TRBV6-3	TRBJ2-1	ASSLSGTYYNEQF
TRBV19	TRBJ1-2	ASSIGTGAGYT
TRBV2	TRBJ2-2	ASSKGQGFPGELF
TRBV4-1	TRBJ2-1	ASSREFHEQF
TRBV2	TRBJ1-4	ASIRGDSEKLF
TRBV19	TRBJ2-1	ASRISGALYNEQF
TRBV11-2	TRBJ1-3	ASSRDRSSGNTIY
TRBV4-1	TRBJ1-4	ASSRLISQGLTSTNEKLF
TRBV9	TRBJ2-2	ASSPQGKIDTGELF
TRBV19	TRBJ2-3	ASSDLGTSGTDTQY
TRBV10-2	TRBJ1-2	ASSESTRDGYT
TRBV20-1	TRBJ2-5	SARGWTTGGVETQY
TRBV20-1	TRBJ2-1	SAREAGPYNGQF
TRBV9	TRBJ2-1	ASSARTSDNEQF
TRBV27	TRBJ1-1	ASSFYRAHTEAF
TRBV6-9	TRBJ2-5	ASSYPGQETQY
TRBV7-2	TRBJ1-5	ASSFGQASGQPQH
TRBV6-2/TRBV6-3	TRBJ2-3	ASSETVRGSADTQY
TRBV12-3/TRBV12-4	TRBJ1-1	ASRPGGYTEAF
TRBV29-1	TRBJ2-1	SVSLSGYYNEQF
TRBV27	TRBJ2-3	ASRLAGGTDTQY
TRBV11-3	TRBJ2-1	ASSLDYGGRNEQF
TRBV14	TRBJ2-1	ASSQDRLAVTGNNEQF
TRBV20-1	TRBJ2-1	SAGPGLAFDEQF
TRBV20-1	TRBJ2-6	SARKGGPQISGANVLT
TRBV5-1	TRBJ2-3	ASSARYRGSDTQY
TRBV3-1	TRBJ1-1	ASSQEPGDTEAF
TRBV6-2/TRBV6-3	TRBJ2-7	ASSYQPGLANSYEQY
TRBV28	TRBJ2-7	ASSSLGGGGYEQY
TRBV6-1	TRBJ2-5	ASSQDPAGETQY
TRBV20-1	TRBJ2-7	SAGGTANSYEQY
TRBV15	TRBJ2-2	ATSLRLVAFDREGTGELF
TRBV19	TRBJ1-1	ASSHKGLTNTEAF
TRBV2	TRBJ2-5	ASELRETQY
TRBV20-1	TRBJ1-5	SASPSLSTDQPQH
TRBV12-3/TRBV12-4	TRBJ2-2	ASRQDRGGSGELF
TRBV5-5	TRBJ1-2	ASSFLIRSGGYT
TRBV20-1	TRBJ1-5	SARDPLGGVQPQH
TRBV28	TRBJ2-5	ASRTGQETQY
TRBV6-1	TRBJ1-5	ASGQGARKQH
TRBV4-3	TRBJ1-6	ASSQEAGTLH
TRBV25-1	TRBJ2-2	ASSGGGRPGELF
TRBV19	TRBJ2-2	ASSIWGNTGELF
TRBV12-3/TRBV12-4	TRBJ1-5	ASSPSGTGRNQPQH
TRBV10-2	TRBJ2-7	ATQLAGPSSYEQY
TRBV29-1	TRBJ1-1	SVPRTGTNTEAF